A single sample is the source of the 30 T cell receptor beta chains below, sequenced in a study of blood T cell repertoires in COVID-19 (dated by TCRdb to the early 2020s). The method was the immunoSEQ multiplex PCR assay. TCRdb's version of the immuneACCESS table is confined to in-frame rearrangements and falls short of the full clone set. An unresolved V gene accounts for under half of the shortfall where checked; the remainder is of unknown origin. Within this sample are about 130,000 clones, with around 78% of them counted one time only. Less than 14% of the sample comes from the top ten. Material: peripheral blood. These receptors originate from a human donor in a cohort sampled during active COVID-19.

This chain links TRBV10-1 with TRBJ1-6; 9 bases fit TRBD1. Germline V CDR1 and CDR2: WNHNN, SYGVQD (reference sequence). The CDR3 has 19 residues. After removal of 5 bases from V and 0 bases from J, the junction contained 11 bases not matched to a gene. Here the CDR3 reads CASSSGTGPRGSYNSPLHF. CDR3 sequence (DNA): TGCGCCAGCAGTTCCGGGACAGGGCCCCGAGGCTCCTATAATTCACCCCTCCACTTT.

The sample holds one count of this clone. The V and J genes are TRBV30 and TRBJ2-4; D possibly corresponds to TRBD1 (6 bases). Per germline, CDR1 GTSNPN and CDR2 SVGIG (reference sequence). This CDR3 region has 11 residues. V dropped 3 bases and J dropped 7 bases, with 7 bases sitting between them. CDR3 in amino acids: CAWRQGNIQYF. CDR3 DNA: TGTGCCTGGAGACAGGGCAACATTCAGTACTTC.

This clone appeared a single time. The J gene is TRBJ1-1, the V gene TRBV24-1, with 8 bases lining up with TRBD1. Germline CDR1 reads KGHDR; CDR2 reads SFDVKD. The CDR3 runs to 16 residues. Unmatched junction bases numbered 5, after V lost 2 bases and J lost 1 base. The chain's CDR3 is CATSDSTGTGNTEAFF. The CDR3 DNA is TGTGCCACCAGTGATTCTACCGGGACAGGGAACACTGAAGCTTTCTTT.

The V and J genes are TRBV6-1 and TRBJ1-1, with D possibly matching TRBD1 (6 bases). Trimming stripped 3 bases from V and 0 bases from J, with 11 bases between. Germline-derived CDR1 and CDR2 are MNHNS and SASEGT. This CDR3 contains 15 residues. In DNA form, the CDR3 reads TGTGCCAGCAGTGATCTGGGGGCCGTGAACACTGAAGCTTTCTTT. As protein: CASSDLGAVNTEAFF.

This clone was picked up many times. The genes are TRBV27 and TRBJ2-7; TRBD1 matches at 9 bases. The CDR3 extends over 14 amino acids. V shed 6 bases and J 5 bases; nucleotides not matched to a gene: 8. Germline CDR1 MNHEY, CDR2 SMNVEV (reference sequence). The CDR3 DNA sequence: TGTGCCAGCAGCCACCGGGACAGGGTACACGAGCAGTACTTC. It encodes CASSHRDRVHEQYF.

The genes are TRBV9 and TRBJ1-1, with TRBD1 as a possible D gene (5 bases). Trimming stripped 6 bases from V and 6 bases from J, with 12 bases between. Germline loops: CDR1 SGDLS, CDR2 YYNGEE. The CDR3 consists of 12 residues. The CDR3, as DNA: TGTGCCAGCATGAGGGACTTTTCTGAAGCTTTCTTT. It codes for CASMRDFSEAFF. Full variable domain (missing parts from reference TRBV9 and TRBJ1-1): DSGVTQTPKHLITATGQRVTLRCSPRSGDLSVYWYQQSLDQGLQFLIQYYNGEERAKGNILERFSAQQFPDLHSELNLSSLELGDSALYFCASMRDFSEAFFGQGTRLTVV.

V and J are TRBV5-1 and TRBJ1-2, with 7 bases aligning to TRBD1. The CDR3 consists of 14 residues. V gave up 4 bases and J gave up 8 bases; unmatched junction bases: 11. CDR1 is SGHRS and CDR2 is YFSETQ in the germline V gene. The CDR3 coding sequence is TGCGCCAGCAGCCTGCGACAGGGCTCGGGGGGCTACACCTTC. It codes for CASSLRQGSGGYTF.

This clone showed up many times. The CDR3 nucleotides read TGTGCCAGCAGTTACAGGGGGCCCCAAGAAGACGAGCAGTACTTC. It translates to CASSYRGPQEDEQYF. V is TRBV27 and J is TRBJ2-7; 9 bases line up with TRBD1. Unmatched junction bases numbered 9, after V lost 4 bases and J lost 5 bases. This CDR3 has 15 amino acids. Germline V gives CDR1 MNHEY, CDR2 SMNVEV (reference sequence).

The V and J genes are TRBV5-1 and TRBJ2-7; 11 bases are a match to TRBD1. Losses at the gene ends were 4 bases for V and 6 bases for J; bases not matched to a gene: 6. Germline-derived CDR1 and CDR2 are SGHRS and YFSETQ. The CDR3 covers 14 residues. The CDR3 region has the DNA TGCGCCAGCAGCCGGAGGGGGACAGGGGGCGAGCAGTACTTC. It translates to CASSRRGTGGEQYF.

The chain combines TRBV13 with TRBJ1-2; weak D call: TRBD1 (5 bases). The CDR3 is made up of 15 amino acids. V lost 6 bases to trimming and J lost 4 bases, with 18 bases between them. Per the germline V gene, CDR1 is PRHDT and CDR2 is FYEKMQ (reference sequence). In nucleotides, the CDR3 is TGTGCCAGCAGTTTCAATCTCGACAGAAGCTATGGCTACACCTTC. Its protein is CASSFNLDRSYGYTF.

The chain recombines TRBV5-1 with TRBJ2-5; 9 nucleotides align to TRBD2. The CDR3 covers 15 residues. The J segment lost 5 bases and the V segment lost 2 bases, leaving 7 bases of the junction unmatched. Germline CDR1 and CDR2: SGHRS and YFSETQ. CDR3 residues: CASSFSKAGGETQYF. Here the CDR3 DNA reads TGCGCCAGCAGCTTTTCTAAGGCGGGGGGGGAGACCCAGTACTTC.

This clone has a single count. This chain links TRBV29-1 with TRBJ1-1; tentatively, D is TRBD1 (5 bases). The germline CDR1 and CDR2 sequences are SQVTM and ANQGSEA. The germline V and J ends were trimmed by 6 bases and 9 bases, with 14 bases remaining between them. The CDR3 spans 11 residues. The DNA for the CDR3 is TGCAGCGTCCACGGGGGGGAAAAAGCTTTCTTT. Protein: CSVHGGEKAFF. The full variable domain, in which reference TRBV29-1 and TRBJ1-1 provide the parts outside the CDR3, is SAVISQKPSRDICQRGTSLTIQCQVDSQVTMMFWYRQQPGQSLTLIATANQGSEATYESGFVIDKFPISRPNLTFSTLTVSNMSPEDSSIYLCSVHGGEKAFFGQGTRLTVV.

The chain employs TRBV3-1 (or the pseudogene TRBV3-2) and TRBJ1-5; D is undetermined. Germline assignment: CDR1 LGHDT and CDR2 YNNKEL (reference sequence). The CDR3 runs 14 residues. Trimming cost V 2 bases and J 4 bases, with 9 bases left between them. CDR3 bases: TGTGCCAGCAGCCAAAGGCCGGGGAATCAGCCCCAGCATTTT. This codes for CASSQRPGNQPQHF.

Regarding this clone: Other nucleotide sequences in the sample specify the same CDR3. J is TRBJ2-3 and V is TRBV10-1; TRBD1 might be the D (5 bases). CDR1 and CDR2 from the germline V gene are WNHNN and SYGVQD (reference sequence). This CDR3 comprises 15 residues. V gave up 1 base and J gave up 3 bases, with 11 bases separating them. This CDR3 reads CASSELAGPTDTQYF. CDR3 in DNA: TGCGCCAGCAGTGAGTTGGCAGGGCCTACAGATACGCAGTATTTT.

The rearrangement joins TRBV7-9 to TRBJ2-1; D is ambiguous. Germline CDR1 reads SEHNR; CDR2 reads FQNEAQ (reference sequence). The CDR3 has 14 amino acids. The V gene lost 0 bases and the J gene lost 8 bases, with 11 bases spanning the gap. In nucleotides, the CDR3 is TGTGCCAGCAGCTTAGCGCTGAGTGGAGATGAGCAGTTCTTC. This codes for CASSLALSGDEQFF.

This chain joins TRBV14 and TRBJ2-4, with TRBD1 matching 7 bases. V lost 5 bases, J lost 0 bases, and 10 bases stayed unmatched. The CDR3 totals 17 residues. CDR1 SGHDN and CDR2 FVKESK come from the germline V gene. The CDR3 sequence is CASSYGRQGIAKNIQYF. DNA of the CDR3: TGTGCCAGCAGCTATGGGAGACAGGGCATAGCCAAAAACATTCAGTACTTC.

The chain uses TRBV4-1 and TRBJ1-6; D is ambiguous. V lost 0 bases to trimming and J lost 3 bases, with 15 bases between them. This CDR3 is built from 18 residues. Germline CDR1 reads MGHRA; CDR2 reads YSYEKL. The CDR3 DNA reads as TGCGCCAGCAGCCAAGATCCCCGGGGTCACAACTATAATTCACCCCTCCACTTT. Translated: CASSQDPRGHNYNSPLHF.

V and J are TRBV28 and TRBJ1-2; D remains unclear. The CDR3 extends over 11 amino acids. Trimming removed 6 bases at V and 8 bases at J, with 10 bases between. Germline V gene sequence: CDR1 MDHEN, CDR2 SYDVKM. The CDR3 reads CASSSALGYTF. CDR3 sequence (DNA): TGTGCCAGCAGCTCCGCCCTAGGCTACACCTTC.

DNA for the CDR3: TGTGCCAGCAGCCAACTCTCTTTGGGACAGCTCTCCTACGAGCAGTACTTC. Its protein is CASSQLSLGQLSYEQYF. The V gene is TRBV3-1 (or the pseudogene TRBV3-2), the J gene TRBJ2-7, with TRBD1 identical over 7 bases. This CDR3 is built from 17 residues. The germline CDR1 and CDR2 sequences are LGHDT and YNNKEL (reference sequence). V trimming: 2 bases; J trimming: 0 bases; junction bases outside the gene matches: 10.

This rearrangement joins TRBV5-8 to TRBJ2-7; D perhaps matches TRBD1 (6 bases). CDR1 SGHTS and CDR2 YDEGEE come from the germline V gene. The V end was cut by 1 base, the J end by 0 bases, with 8 bases between. The CDR3 is 14 amino acids. CDR3 DNA: TGTGCCAGCAGCTTGACAGGGCGCTCCTACGAGCAGTACTTC. Amino acid sequence: CASSLTGRSYEQYF. Drawing the rest from reference TRBV5-8 and TRBJ2-7, the complete variable domain is EAGVTQSPTHLIKTRGQQATLRCSPISGHTSVYWYQQALGLGLQFLLWYDEGEERNRGNFPPRFSGRQFPNYSSELNVNALELEDSALYLCASSLTGRSYEQYFGPGTRLTVT.

In this sample, this clone turned up a few times. The chain joins TRBV6-5 to TRBJ2-1; the match to TRBD2 covers 10 bases. Germline trimming cut 4 bases from V and 8 bases from J; bases unmatched to any gene: 8. This CDR3 has 15 residues. CDR1 and CDR2 from the germline V gene are MNHEY and SVGAGI. CDR3 region: CASSLLAGKSDEQFF. Here the CDR3 DNA reads TGTGCCAGCAGTTTACTAGCGGGGAAGTCCGATGAGCAGTTCTTC.

The V and J genes are TRBV19 and TRBJ1-2, with 8 nucleotides matching TRBD1. V lost 3 bases and J lost 4; bases outside the gene matches: 7. Germline CDR1 reads LNHDA; CDR2 reads SQIVND (reference sequence). CDR3 size: 15 residues. The CDR3 loop is CASSIGRGLSYGYTF. The CDR3 nucleotides are TGTGCCAGTAGTATCGGCAGGGGGCTTAGCTATGGCTACACCTTC.

This sequence joins TRBV6-4 and TRBJ2-2, with D unresolved. Germline CDR1 reads MRHNA; CDR2 reads SNTAGT. V lost 8 bases, J lost 5 bases, and 12 bases lay in between. The CDR3 has 13 amino acids. As DNA, the CDR3 is TGTGCCAGCCTTTTCCGGGTAACCGGGGAGCTGTTTTTT. This gives the protein CASLFRVTGELFF.

The chain couples TRBV11-2 to TRBJ1-1; D possibly corresponds to TRBD1 (5 bases). CDR3 length: 13 amino acids. In germline, CDR1 is SGHAT, CDR2 FQNNGV. V lost 4 bases and J 1 base, leaving 7 bases between the germline ends. This CDR3 is CASSSDRNTEAFF. In nucleotides, the CDR3 is TGTGCCAGCAGCTCAGACAGGAACACTGAAGCTTTCTTT.

This chain connects TRBV13 to TRBJ1-1; D may be TRBD1 (5 bases). The length of the CDR3 is 15 residues. Germline V gene sequence: CDR1 PRHDT, CDR2 FYEKMQ (reference sequence). Trimming took 0 bases from V and 3 from J, leaving 11 bases between them. The DNA for the CDR3 is TGTGCCAGCAGCTTAGGCCCTCGGGGGGACACTGAAGCTTTCTTT. It translates to CASSLGPRGDTEAFF.

The rearrangement joins TRBV29-1 to TRBJ2-7; 10 nucleotides match TRBD1. The CDR3 has 13 amino acids. Germline values: CDR1 SQVTM, CDR2 ANQGSEA. Losses at the gene ends were 3 bases for V and 5 bases for J; bases not matched to a gene: 4. The CDR3 nucleotides are TGCAGCGTTGATGGGACAGGGGCCAACGAGCAGTACTTC. Translation: CSVDGTGANEQYF.

This clone appeared many times. The CDR3 DNA reads as TGTGCCAGTAGTCAGGGACACATACAAGAGACCCAGTACTTC. Protein product: CASSQGHIQETQYF. The chain couples TRBV19 to TRBJ2-5; possible D gene TRBD1, 6 bases. Trimming stripped 5 bases from V and 2 bases from J, with 12 bases between. The CDR3 is 14 amino acids. Germline V gene data show CDR1 as LNHDA and CDR2 as SQIVND (reference sequence).

This clone was seen only a few times. This chain uses TRBV6-1 with TRBJ2-7, with TRBD2 matching 7 bases. Germline loops: CDR1 MNHNS, CDR2 SASEGT. The CDR3 sequence is 15 residues long. V was pared by 1 base and J by 2 bases, with 5 bases of the junction left unmatched. CDR3 in amino acids: CASSEGPSGTYEQYF. DNA for the CDR3: TGTGCCAGCAGTGAAGGTCCTAGCGGAACCTACGAGCAGTACTTC.

The chain has TRBV5-6 and TRBJ1-6; 7 positions agree with TRBD1. V lost 3 bases to trimming and J lost 9 bases; unmatched junction nucleotides: 15. CDR1 is SGHDT and CDR2 is YYEEEE in the germline V gene. CDR3 size: 17 residues. CDR3: CASSSLGLQGGGSPLHF. The DNA for the CDR3 is TGTGCCAGCAGCTCCTTAGGACTTCAGGGGGGAGGTTCACCCCTCCACTTT.

This chain uses TRBV5-4 with TRBJ2-6; TRBD1 aligns across 9 bases. The CDR3 sequence is 18 residues long. The germline gives CDR1 SGHNT, CDR2 YYREEE (reference sequence). Germline trimming cut 1 base from V and 3 bases from J; bases unmatched to any gene: 8. The CDR3 DNA follows: TGTGCCAGCAGCTTGCCGACGGGACAGGGAAATGGGGCCAACGTCCTGACTTTC. It yields the protein CASSLPTGQGNGANVLTF.